The 8 T cell receptor beta chains below all came from one sample that was sequenced in a study of tumor and adjacent non-tumor tissue in lung cancer. RNA was extracted from bulk tissue without any cell sorting. The library came from three nested PCR rounds adapted from ARM-PCR protocols. TCRdb reprocessed the multiplex PCR reads via MiXCR and lists one record per CDR3 protein. The table has fewer than 100,000 distinct CDR3 sequences, approximately 77% seen once; the top ten hold about 9.2%. The sequenced material came from lung tumor tissue. The receptors were sampled from a woman aged 40 to 50 with non-small cell lung cancer.

As regards this clonotype: Compared with germline, one end of the junction differs, possibly owing to a read error. The V and J genes are TRBV11-2 and TRBJ2-1, with D maybe TRBD2 (6 bases). The CDR3 consists of 16 residues. The germline V gene has CDR1 SGHAT and CDR2 FQNNGV. In DNA form, the CDR3 reads TGTGCCAGCAGTAAGACACTAGCTCCACTGTACAATGAGCAGCTCTTC. Amino acid sequence: CASSKTLAPLYNEQLF. The whole variable domain, filled in from reference TRBV11-2 and TRBJ2-1, reads EAGVAQSPRYKIIEKRQSVAFWCNPISGHATLYWYQQILGQGPKLLIQFQNNGVVDDSQLPKDRFSAERLKGVDSTLKIQPAKLEDSAVYLCASSKTLAPLYNEQLFGPGTRLTVL.

About this clonotype itself: Without the conserved terminal phenylalanine or tryptophan, this CDR3 likely stems from a read error. This rearrangement joins TRBV5-4 to TRBJ1-1; D gene uncertain. This CDR3 is 15 amino acids long. CDR1 SGHNT and CDR2 YYREEE come from the germline V gene (reference sequence). The CDR3 DNA reads TGTGCCAGCAGCGGACGTTTAGAGGGCGACACTAAAGCTTTCTCT. It translates to CASSGRLEGDTKAFS.

Comment on this clonotype: In this CDR3 the conserved last residue, phenylalanine or tryptophan, is missing, so a read error is likely. The rearrangement joins TRBV10-2 to TRBJ2-5, with D hard to call. V was cut by 2 bases and J by 7 bases, with 11 bases left in between. CDR1 is WSHSY and CDR2 is SAAADI in the germline V gene. CDR3 length: 13 amino acids. The CDR3 DNA reads TGCGCCAGCAGTGAGGGGCCTGTGGGGACCCAGTACCTC. It encodes CASSEGPVGTQYL.

The V call is TRBV20-1, the J call TRBJ1-2; tentatively, D is TRBD1 (5 bases). The germline V gene has CDR1 DFQATT and CDR2 SNEGSKA (reference sequence). The CDR3 extends over 15 amino acids. The V end was cut by 0 bases, the J end by 5 bases, with 16 bases between. The CDR3: CSARDRRGPDYGYTF. CDR3 nucleotides: TGCAGTGCTAGAGATCGGCGGGGCCCTGATTATGGCTACACCTTC.

This clonotype has a single count. Germline is not matched at one junction end, which may reflect a read error. V usage is TRBV6-2 or TRBV6-3 and J usage is TRBJ1-1, with D hard to call. Germline V gene lookup returns CDR1 MNHEY and CDR2 SVGEGT. There are 13 residues in the CDR3. The CDR3, as DNA: TGTGGCAGCAGTTATGGACTGATAACTGAAGCTTTCTTT. It yields the protein CGSSYGLITEAFF.

In regard to this clonotype: A single base separates this from a much larger clone, so it may be a read error. The V gene is TRBV6-5, the J gene TRBJ2-1, with D maybe TRBD2 (5 bases). Germline loops: CDR1 MNHEY, CDR2 SVGAGI. The CDR3 length is 15 residues. CDR3 residues: CTSRIRGGSFNEQFF. Here the CDR3 DNA reads TGTACCAGCAGAATACGCGGAGGTTCGTTTAATGAGCAGTTCTTC.

This clonotype was recorded at least ten times. This chain uses TRBV5-6 with TRBJ2-3; a weak D match, TRBD2 (6 bases). V lost 7 bases to trimming and J lost 2 bases, with 14 bases between them. This CDR3 has 14 residues. Germline CDR1 SGHDT, CDR2 YYEEEE. The CDR3 reads CASAQEGYTDTQYF. The DNA for the CDR3 is TGTGCCAGCGCTCAGGAGGGCTACACAGATACGCAGTATTTT.

This clonotype showed up many times. As DNA, the CDR3 is TGTGCCAGCAGCTTGTTTGGGGGTACTGAAGCTTTCTTT. It encodes CASSLFGGTEAFF. The genes are TRBV5-5 and TRBJ1-1; possible D gene TRBD1, 5 bases. The CDR3 runs 13 residues. V dropped 1 base and J dropped 5 bases, with 9 bases sitting between them. CDR1 and CDR2 from the germline V gene are SGHKS and YYEKEE (reference sequence).